One and the same sample provided the 26 T cell receptor beta chains below, sequenced in a study of post-analysis software for immune sequencing data. Whole-study findings and limits: Controls showed lower frequencies than patients for several TRBV segments, and TRBV5-6, TRBV5-1 and TRBV20-1 were among these.

These receptors have no known antigen. The TCR beta cDNA libraries contained unique molecular identifiers. TCRdb fed the PCR reads into MiXCR, producing one record per CDR3 protein. The table lists around 440,000 distinct CDR3 sequences, over 35% of them singletons. Source material: blood. These receptor sequences come from a girl aged 10-17 years with multiple sclerosis.

V is TRBV12-3 or TRBV12-4 and J is TRBJ1-2; D gene uncertain. CDR3 length: 13 residues. The ends were cut back, 6 bases at V and 4 bases at J, with 12 bases in the middle. The CDR3 DNA sequence: TGTGCCAGCAGGTTCGACACCGTCTATGGCTACACCTTC. This encodes CASRFDTVYGYTF.

This CDR3 reads CSVRAGQGYNYGYTF. The CDR3 DNA is TGCAGCGTTCGCGCTGGACAGGGGTATAACTATGGCTACACCTTC. The chain is built from TRBV29-1 and TRBJ1-2; 9 nucleotides align to TRBD1. The CDR3 is 15 residues long. CDR1 and CDR2 from the germline V gene are SQVTM and ANQGSEA. The junction had 8 bases not matched to a gene; V was cut back by 5 bases and J by 1 base. The full variable domain, with the rest looked up from reference TRBV29-1 and TRBJ1-2, is SAVISQKPSRDICQRGTSLTIQCQVDSQVTMMFWYRQQPGQSLTLIATANQGSEATYESGFVIDKFPISRPNLTFSTLTVSNMSPEDSSIYLCSVRAGQGYNYGYTFGSGTRLTVV.

This clonotype was seen only a few times. The V gene is TRBV5-6, the J gene TRBJ1-2; D is ambiguous. The CDR3 contains 15 residues. The germline gives CDR1 SGHDT, CDR2 YYEEEE. Trimming stripped 0 bases from V and 2 bases from J, with 11 bases between. Here the CDR3 reads CASSLGGQHNYGYTF. The CDR3 DNA reads as TGTGCCAGCAGCTTGGGTGGCCAGCACAACTATGGCTACACCTTC.

This clonotype turned up a few times. V is TRBV7-3 and J is TRBJ2-7; 8 positions match TRBD1. CDR3 size: 15 residues. V dropped 1 base and J dropped 2; count of bases not matched to a gene: 4. Germline CDR1 and CDR2: SGHTA and FQGTGA. CDR3 sequence: CASSLRAGGTYEQYF. CDR3 nucleotides: TGTGCCAGCAGCTTAAGAGCAGGGGGCACCTACGAGCAGTACTTC.

Worth noting for this clonotype: The junction departs from the called germline gene at one end, perhaps through a read error. The rearrangement uses TRBV5-6 and TRBJ2-7; 11 bases are shared with TRBD2. The CDR3 is made up of 14 amino acids. Germline-derived CDR1 and CDR2 are SGHDT and YYEEEE. The CDR3 DNA sequence: TGTGCCTGCAGCACCGGGACTAGCGGCTACGAGCAGTACTTC. This gives the protein CACSTGTSGYEQYF.

V usage is TRBV12-3 or TRBV12-4 and J usage is TRBJ2-7; 7 bases match TRBD2. The CDR3 is made up of 14 amino acids. The trim removed 7 bases at V and 3 bases at J, leaving 9 bases unmatched. CDR3 amino acids: CASTRGSGGYEQYF. Written as DNA, the CDR3 is TGTGCCAGCACCCGGGGATCGGGAGGCTACGAGCAGTACTTC.

The chain recombines TRBV20-1 with TRBJ2-1; the D is unclear. From germline, CDR1 is DFQATT and CDR2 SNEGSKA (reference sequence). V lost 3 bases and J lost 7, with 13 bases in between. The CDR3 is made up of 13 amino acids. The CDR3 DNA is TGCAGTGCTAGTACTGGAGCCAGGAATGAGCAGTTCTTC. It yields the protein CSASTGARNEQFF.

The chain has TRBV28 and TRBJ1-1, with a possible D match to TRBD1 (6 bases). V lost 10 bases and J 6 bases, leaving 24 bases between the germline ends. The V gene's germline CDR1 is MDHEN and CDR2 SYDVKM. This CDR3 has 15 residues. CDR3 bases: TGTGCCACCTATATCCCCATCAGGGGAGTCTCTGAAGCTTTCTTT. Amino acid sequence: CATYIPIRGVSEAFF.

In its sample, this clonotype was seen a few times. The rearrangement links TRBV7-2 to TRBJ2-7, with TRBD2 matching over 7 bases. CDR1 SGHTA and CDR2 FQGNSA come from the germline V gene. V lost 6 bases, J lost 3 bases, and 8 bases stayed unmatched. The CDR3 consists of 14 residues. The CDR3 nucleotides are TGTGCCAGCAGTCTAGCGGCTCAAATCTACGAGCAGTACTTC. This codes for CASSLAAQIYEQYF.

J is TRBJ2-3 and V is TRBV20-1; 10 nucleotides agree with TRBD2. CDR3 length: 15 amino acids. The germline V gene encodes CDR1 DFQATT and CDR2 SNEGSKA (reference sequence). Unmatched junction bases numbered 8, after V lost 5 bases and J lost 3 bases. The CDR3 spells CSAPKAGGWTDTQYF. In DNA form, the CDR3 reads TGCAGTGCTCCTAAAGCGGGAGGGTGGACAGATACGCAGTATTTT.

The chain employs TRBV15 and TRBJ2-7; D assignment may be TRBD1 or TRBD2 (6 bases each). Trimming cost V 0 bases and J 7 bases, with 16 bases left between them. Germline V gene data show CDR1 as LNHNV and CDR2 as YYDKDF (reference sequence). The CDR3 runs 15 residues. The CDR3 protein is CATSRDQAGAGEQYF. The CDR3 nucleotides read TGTGCCACCAGCAGAGACCAGGCAGGGGCGGGGGAGCAGTACTTC.

This clonotype was recorded a few times. The chain has TRBV6-5 and TRBJ2-7, with D unresolved. Trimming removed 0 bases at V and 8 bases at J, with 8 bases between. CDR1 is MNHEY, CDR2 SVGAGI, per germline. The CDR3 consists of 12 residues. This CDR3 reads CASSYSGLQQYF. The CDR3 DNA reads TGTGCCAGCAGTTACTCAGGGTTACAGCAGTACTTC.

This clonotype appeared a few times. V gene TRBV27 combines with J gene TRBJ2-7, with D maybe TRBD1 (5 bases). CDR1 MNHEY and CDR2 SMNVEV come from the germline V gene (reference sequence). Between the trimmed V and J ends, which lost 5 bases and 3 bases, there was a span of 23 bases. There are 17 residues in the CDR3. CDR3 sequence reads: CASSKTSGSLIYYEQYF. The CDR3 region has the DNA TGTGCCAGCAGTAAAACCTCAGGGTCCCTAATCTACTACGAGCAGTACTTC.

The chain couples TRBV10-1 to TRBJ2-5; the D is unclear. CDR1 WNHNN and CDR2 SYGVQD come from the germline V gene (reference sequence). Deletions cut 2 bases from V and 1 base from J, with 5 bases between. The length of the CDR3 is 13 residues. This CDR3 is CASSERPQETQYF. CDR3 DNA sequence: TGCGCCAGCAGTGAGAGGCCCCAAGAGACCCAGTACTTC.

V is TRBV19 and J is TRBJ2-7, with D perhaps matching TRBD1 or TRBD2 (5 bases each). Germline loops: CDR1 LNHDA, CDR2 SQIVND (reference sequence). Trimming stripped 6 bases from V and 2 bases from J, with 20 bases between. The CDR3 length is 16 residues. The CDR3 reads CASSEEGTEWAYEQYF. The CDR3 DNA reads TGTGCCAGTAGCGAAGAAGGGACGGAGTGGGCCTACGAGCAGTACTTC.

The chain links TRBV6-1 to TRBJ1-1; possibly TRBD1 for D (5 bases). V was shortened by 10 bases and J by 0 bases, with 12 bases between the two germline ends. The CDR3 extends over 13 amino acids. The germline V gene has CDR1 MNHNS and CDR2 SASEGT. The CDR3 sequence: CATEGTVNTEAFF. CDR3 coding DNA: TGTGCCACCGAGGGGACGGTGAACACTGAAGCTTTCTTT.

The chain carries TRBV5-7 and TRBJ2-1, with a weak D call TRBD2 (6 bases). TRBV5-7 is an open reading frame, and its role is uncertain. The V end lost 2 bases, the J end lost 3 bases, and 12 bases lay between the germline ends. This CDR3 region has 15 residues. This CDR3 is CASSFPGANYNEQFF. The CDR3 DNA is TGTGCCAGCAGCTTTCCGGGAGCTAACTACAATGAGCAGTTCTTC.

The CDR3 spells CASSWSSRQETQYF. The CDR3 nucleotides read TGCGCCAGCAGCTGGTCGAGCCGCCAAGAGACCCAGTACTTC. J is TRBJ2-5 and V is TRBV5-1, with D hard to call. CDR3 size: 14 residues. Between the trimmed V and J ends, which lost 3 bases and 1 base, there was a span of 10 bases. Germline assignment: CDR1 SGHRS and CDR2 YFSETQ.

This clonotype was picked up a small number of times. This sequence joins TRBV30 and TRBJ2-7; 7 nucleotides match TRBD2. The CDR3 runs 15 residues. Germline V gene sequence: CDR1 GTSNPN, CDR2 SVGIG (reference sequence). J gave up 2 bases and V 4 bases, and 11 bases lay outside the gene matches. The CDR3 region is CAWTRLPGGTYEQYF. CDR3 bases: TGTGCCTGGACCCGGCTACCGGGAGGCACCTACGAGCAGTACTTC. The entire variable domain, with the rest obtained from reference TRBV30 and TRBJ2-7, is as follows: SQTIHQWPATLVQPVGSPLSLECTVEGTSNPNLYWYRQAAGRGLQLLFYSVGIGQISSEVPQNLSASRPQDRQFILSSKKLLLSDSGFYLCAWTRLPGGTYEQYFGPGTRLTVT.

This rearrangement joins TRBV9 to TRBJ2-3; D unclear. Trimming removed 2 bases at V and 0 bases at J, with 13 bases between. This CDR3 is built from 16 residues. The germline V gene encodes CDR1 SGDLS and CDR2 YYNGEE. The CDR3 region has the DNA TGTGCCAGCAGCGTCGGACCAAGGGCTAGCACAGATACGCAGTATTTT. This translates into CASSVGPRASTDTQYF.

The rearrangement links TRBV10-2 to TRBJ1-1; D ambiguous. Per the germline V gene, CDR1 is WSHSY and CDR2 is SAAADI. CDR3 length: 12 residues. The V and J ends lost 9 bases and 7 bases respectively, with 15 bases between them. The DNA for the CDR3 is TGCGCCAGTCAGAGGGCCTCTGATGAAGCTTTCTTT. Protein product: CASQRASDEAFF.

This chain joins TRBV7-2 and TRBJ2-5, with D maybe TRBD2 (5 bases). CDR1 is SGHTA and CDR2 is FQGNSA in the germline V gene. This CDR3 is 14 amino acids long. Trimming removed 1 base at V and 5 bases at J, with 11 bases between. The CDR3 loop is CASSLVGEGETQYF. CDR3 in DNA: TGTGCCAGCAGCTTAGTTGGAGAGGGTGAGACCCAGTACTTC. The variable domain in full, with the rest retrieved from reference TRBV7-2 and TRBJ2-5, is GAGVSQSPSNKVTEKGKDVELRCDPISGHTALYWYRQSLGQGLEFLIYFQGNSAPDKSGLPSDRFSAERTGGSVSTLTIQRTQQEDSAVYLCASSLVGEGETQYFGPGTRLLVL.

The chain couples TRBV12-3 or TRBV12-4 to TRBJ2-4; TRBD1 might be the D (6 bases). The J call may not be correct, given that the DNA end is closer to TRBJ2-7. The length of the CDR3 is 14 residues. The CDR3 region has the DNA TGTGCCAGCAAGGTGGCAGGGGTATCCTACGAGCAGTACTTC. This sequence encodes CASKVAGVSYEQYF.

This rearrangement joins TRBV14 to TRBJ2-5, with TRBD2 matching over 11 bases. Looked up from germline, CDR1 is SGHDN and CDR2 is FVKESK. V gave up 5 bases and J gave up 11 bases; unmatched junction bases: 13. The CDR3 spans 15 residues. The CDR3 bases are TGTGCCAGCAGCTTGACTAGCGGGGCGTCCAATGAGCAGTACTTC. This encodes CASSLTSGASNEQYF.

This clonotype was detected a few times. This chain joins TRBV7-8 and TRBJ1-2, with D unclear. The V and J ends lost 3 bases and 6 bases respectively, with 11 bases between them. CDR1 SGHVS and CDR2 FQNEAQ come from the germline V gene. This CDR3 has 13 residues. CDR3 amino acids: CASSFHLMDGYTF. Here the CDR3 DNA reads TGTGCCAGCAGCTTTCACCTCATGGATGGCTACACCTTC. Drawing the rest from reference TRBV7-8 and TRBJ1-2, the complete variable domain is GAGVSQSPRYKVAKRGQDVALRCDPISGHVSLFWYQQALGQGPEFLTYFQNEAQLDKSGLPSDRFFAERPEGSVSTLKIQRTQQEDSAVYLCASSFHLMDGYTFGSGTRLTVV.

This clonotype was counted only a few times. This rearrangement joins TRBV3-1 to TRBJ2-1; unclear D gene. Germline CDR1 LGHDT, CDR2 YNNKEL (reference sequence). The CDR3 is made up of 14 amino acids. V lost 5 bases and J lost 6, with 14 bases in between. CDR3 sequence reads: CASSYRKTLNEQFF. In DNA, the CDR3 is TGTGCCAGCAGCTATAGAAAGACGCTCAATGAGCAGTTCTTC.